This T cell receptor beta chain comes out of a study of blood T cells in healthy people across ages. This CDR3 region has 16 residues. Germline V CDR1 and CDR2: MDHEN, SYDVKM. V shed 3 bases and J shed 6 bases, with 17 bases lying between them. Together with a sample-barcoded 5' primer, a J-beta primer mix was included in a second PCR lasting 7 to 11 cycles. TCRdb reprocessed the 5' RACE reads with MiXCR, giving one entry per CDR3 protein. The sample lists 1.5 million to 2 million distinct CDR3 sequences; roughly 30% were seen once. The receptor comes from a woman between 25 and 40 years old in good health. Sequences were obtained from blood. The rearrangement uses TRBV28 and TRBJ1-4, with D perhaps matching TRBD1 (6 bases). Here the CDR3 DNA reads TGTGCCAGCAGTTTCTTCTATGGGGGGCCTGATGAAAAACTGTTTTTT. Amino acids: CASSFFYGGPDEKLFF.